This entry features one T cell receptor beta chain sequence. Antigen specificity is unknown. A read error may account for a junction end that differs from germline. The sample is drawn from a study of metastatic and nonmetastatic thyroid tumors. Whole-study context: It was across blood and tumor or nodule tissue from malignant and benign thyroid patients that repertoires were compared.

Treatment of any kind had been given to no patient before thyroid surgery. Study results and limitations: Malignant tumors reportedly showed significantly higher TCR beta diversity than benign nodules in both blood and tumor.

TCRdb recomputed clones from the PCR reads via MiXCR. The sample has some 23,000 clones, roughly 11% seen once; the top ten hold 25% to 30%. Germline V CDR1 and CDR2: MGHRA, YSYEKL. The CDR3 extends over 17 amino acids. The chain recombines TRBV4-1 with TRBJ2-7; TRBD2 matches 7 bases. The receptor was derived from a female donor with papillary thyroid cancer or a benign thyroid nodule (not recorded which). Some clones in this sample may be carry-over from other donors' samples. The sequencing input was blood. The CDR3 bases are TGCGCCAACAGCCAAGATAAAGGCCTAGCGGAAGGATACGAGCAGTACTTC. It is translated as CANSQDKGLAEGYEQYF.